This T cell receptor (beta chain) was obtained from a study of a mutant IDH1 vaccine in newly diagnosed glioma. Study as a whole: Vaccines were begun 4-6 weeks after radiotherapy alone, or with temozolomide cycles. Males made up 62.5% and females approximately 40% of treated patients, whose mean age was around 40 years. Beforehand, treatment had been radiotherapy, temozolomide, or both; the majority received both.

This sample's time point: week 11, during vaccination. What each vaccine dose contained was 300 ug of mutant IDH1 20-mer peptide, accompanied by topical imiquimod. Tumors from donors were new WHO grade 3 or 4 IDH1-mutant astrocytomas with ATRX loss. Sequencing used immunoSEQ multiplex PCR; TCRdb keeps in-frame clones, though not all of them. This table has roughly 70,000 clones, approximately 84% appearing once. Concerning this clone: Its target is not known.

The germline V gene has CDR1 SGHDN and CDR2 FVKESK. J lost 1 base, V lost 3 bases, and 10 bases had no gene match. The CDR3 length is 17 residues. The sample consisted of PBMCs, taken from a glioma patient whose treatment included an IDH1 peptide vaccine. The J gene is TRBJ1-1, the V gene TRBV14; 8 bases align to TRBD1. The TCR was taken from a woman between 50 and 59 years old with glioma. CDR3 nucleotide sequence: TGTGCCAGCAGCCAGGGGGGGACAGGCCCTCAGAACACTGAAGCTTTCTTT. Translating gives CASSQGGTGPQNTEAFF.